This T cell receptor beta chain derives from a study of T cell responses to AZD1222 COVID-19 vaccine. Trimming took off 5 bases at V and 0 bases at J, with 5 bases between the two ends. CDR3 length equals 13 residues. Germline-derived CDR1 and CDR2 are SGHTA and FQGNSA. The protocol was immunoSEQ multiplex PCR, while the TCRdb copy is restricted to in-frame clones and leaves out a portion. Of more than 100,000 clones in the sample, over 75% were seen once. Sequenced here: peripheral blood, sampled on day 0 of AZD1222 vaccination. This sequence originates from an adult in good health. The rearrangement uses TRBV7-2 and TRBJ1-5; no reliable D call. CDR3 DNA sequence: TGTGCCAGCAGCAAAAATAGCAATCAGCCCCAGCATTTT. This codes for CASSKNSNQPQHF.